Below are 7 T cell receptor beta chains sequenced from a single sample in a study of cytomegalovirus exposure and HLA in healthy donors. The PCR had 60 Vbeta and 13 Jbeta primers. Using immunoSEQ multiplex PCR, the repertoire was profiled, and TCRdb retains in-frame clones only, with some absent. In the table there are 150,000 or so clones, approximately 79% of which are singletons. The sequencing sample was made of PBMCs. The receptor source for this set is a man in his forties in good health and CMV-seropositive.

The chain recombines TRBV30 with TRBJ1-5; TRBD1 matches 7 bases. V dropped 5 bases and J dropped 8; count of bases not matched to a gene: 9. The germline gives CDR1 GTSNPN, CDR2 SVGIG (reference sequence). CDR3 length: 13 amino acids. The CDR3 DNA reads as TGTGCCTGGGCCGACCGCAGGGGGGAGCCCCAGCATTTT. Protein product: CAWADRRGEPQHF.

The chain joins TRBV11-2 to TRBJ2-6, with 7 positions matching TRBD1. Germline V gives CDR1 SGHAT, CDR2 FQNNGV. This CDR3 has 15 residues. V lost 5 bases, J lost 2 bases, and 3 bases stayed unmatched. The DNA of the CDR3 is TGTGCCAGCAGCGAGACAGGGACTGGGGCCAACGTCCTGACTTTC. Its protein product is CASSETGTGANVLTF. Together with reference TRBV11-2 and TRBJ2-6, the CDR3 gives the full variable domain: EAGVAQSPRYKIIEKRQSVAFWCNPISGHATLYWYQQILGQGPKLLIQFQNNGVVDDSQLPKDRFSAERLKGVDSTLKIQPAKLEDSAVYLCASSETGTGANVLTFGAGSRLTVL.

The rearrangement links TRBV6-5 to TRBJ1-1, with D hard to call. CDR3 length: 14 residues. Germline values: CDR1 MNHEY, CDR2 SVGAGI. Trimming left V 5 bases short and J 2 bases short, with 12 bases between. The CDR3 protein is CASSLYGTNTEAFF. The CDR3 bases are TGTGCCAGCAGTCTTTACGGTACCAACACTGAAGCTTTCTTT.

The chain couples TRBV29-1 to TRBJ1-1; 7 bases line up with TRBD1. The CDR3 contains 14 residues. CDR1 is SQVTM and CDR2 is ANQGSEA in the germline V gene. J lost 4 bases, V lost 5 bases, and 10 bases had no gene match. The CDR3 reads CSVRTGLRGTEAFF. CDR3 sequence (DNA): TGCAGCGTTCGGACAGGACTTAGGGGCACTGAAGCTTTCTTT.

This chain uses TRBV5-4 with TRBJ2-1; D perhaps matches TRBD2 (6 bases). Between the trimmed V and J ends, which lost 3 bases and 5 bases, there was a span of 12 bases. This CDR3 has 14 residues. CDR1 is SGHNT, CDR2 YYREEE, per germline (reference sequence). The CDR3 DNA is TGTGCCAGCAGCTCCCGGGCGGGGAACAATGAGCAGTTCTTC. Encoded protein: CASSSRAGNNEQFF.

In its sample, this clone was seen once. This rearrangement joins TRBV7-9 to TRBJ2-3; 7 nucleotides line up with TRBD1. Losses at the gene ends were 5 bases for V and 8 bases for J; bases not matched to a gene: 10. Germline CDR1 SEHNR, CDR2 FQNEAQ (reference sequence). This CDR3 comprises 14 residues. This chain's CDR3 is CASSRQGGRGTQYF. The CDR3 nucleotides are TGTGCCAGCAGCCGACAGGGTGGTCGGGGTACGCAGTATTTT.

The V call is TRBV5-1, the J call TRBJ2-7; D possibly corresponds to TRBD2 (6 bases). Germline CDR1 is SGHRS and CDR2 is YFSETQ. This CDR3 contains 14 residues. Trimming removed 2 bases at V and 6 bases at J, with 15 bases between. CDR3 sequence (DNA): TGCGCCAGCAGCTTTGAGACTAGGGGTTCCGAGCAGTACTTC. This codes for CASSFETRGSEQYF.